This T cell receptor beta chain originates from a study of follicular helper T cells after annual influenza vaccination. Sequenced by immunoSEQ multiplex PCR; TCRdb stores in-frame clones only, minus some. The repertoire holds approximately 14,000 clones, with about four fifths as singletons. Between the trimmed V and J ends, which lost 4 bases and 0 bases, there was a span of 13 bases. The CDR3 consists of 14 residues. CDR1 GTSNPN and CDR2 SVGIG come from the germline V gene (reference sequence). Documented time point: 2015-2016 season, pre-vaccination. The origin of this receptor is an adult who received the influenza vaccine. The J gene is TRBJ2-7, the V gene TRBV30; D possibly corresponds to TRBD2 (6 bases). This material consisted of CXCR5- memory CD4+ T cells sorted from blood, taken on the day of influenza vaccination. The CDR3 loop is CAWTPGGSSYEQYF. CDR3 in DNA: TGTGCCTGGACTCCTGGAGGGAGCTCCTACGAGCAGTACTTC. The full variable domain, in which reference TRBV30 and TRBJ2-7 provide the parts outside the CDR3, is SQTIHQWPATLVQPVGSPLSLECTVEGTSNPNLYWYRQAAGRGLQLLFYSVGIGQISSEVPQNLSASRPQDRQFILSSKKLLLSDSGFYLCAWTPGGSSYEQYFGPGTRLTVT.